These 2 T cell receptor beta chains came from one sample sequenced in a study of neoadjuvant anti-PD-1 for oral cavity cancer. Clones were sequenced by immunoSEQ multiplex PCR, and TCRdb holds only the in-frame ones, with some missing. The sample gives 15,000 to 20,000 clones, approximately 60% of which show up once; about 3% is in the top ten. Source: PBMCs, taken before nivolumab (anti-PD-1) treatment. The receptors shown here come from a person aged 35-80 years with oral cavity squamous cell carcinoma.

This clone was counted only a few times. V is TRBV5-6 and J is TRBJ1-4; 7 bases align to TRBD1. CDR1 SGHDT and CDR2 YYEEEE come from the germline V gene. The CDR3 extends over 13 amino acids. V shed 5 bases, J shed 8 bases, and the junction held 6 bases outside the gene matches. The CDR3 loop is CASSWTGNEKLFF. The CDR3 nucleotides are TGTGCCAGCAGTTGGACAGGAAACGAAAAACTGTTTTTT.

The V call is TRBV28, the J call TRBJ2-3, with D possibly TRBD2 on 6 matching bases. This CDR3 has 13 amino acids. Germline V lookup: CDR1 MDHEN, CDR2 SYDVKM. Trimming cost V 8 bases and J 1 base, with 10 bases left between them. The CDR3 nucleotides read TGTGCCAGCCTCAGGGAGGGCACAGATACGCAGTATTTT. Its translation: CASLREGTDTQYF.